One and the same sample provided the 8 T cell receptor beta chains below, sequenced in a study of CD8 T cells in ankylosing spondylitis. TCRdb reanalysed the 5' RACE reads using MiXCR and keeps one entry per CDR3 protein. Found here are 700,000 to 850,000 distinct CDR3 sequences, about an eighth of them singletons; the top ten hold about 0.5%. Study results and caveats: Ankylosing spondylitis blood appeared to be characterized by a TCR beta motif of fewer than ten highly homologous variants.

These receptors' antigens are unknown. Sequenced: blood, either unsorted or a sorted T cell fraction (not recorded which). The receptors were gathered from a male donor with ankylosing spondylitis.

This clonotype was counted a few times. The genes are TRBV6-5 and TRBJ2-7, with unresolved D. The V gene lost 2 bases and the J gene lost 10 bases, with 12 bases spanning the gap. Germline V lookup: CDR1 MNHEY, CDR2 SVGAGI. This CDR3 spans 12 amino acids. The CDR3 DNA sequence: TGTGCCAGCAGTTACCCGCGTGGAACCCAGTACTTC. Protein: CASSYPRGTQYF.

The chain joins TRBV7-2 to TRBJ1-2; TRBD1 matches at 8 bases. Germline V gene data show CDR1 as SGHTA and CDR2 as FQGNSA. This CDR3 comprises 16 residues. V lost 2 bases, J lost 1 base, and 6 bases stayed unmatched. The CDR3 reads CASSLRQGASNYGYTF. CDR3 bases: TGTGCCAGCAGCTTACGCCAGGGGGCAAGTAACTATGGCTACACCTTC.

This clonotype was counted a few times. The chain has TRBV5-1 and TRBJ2-3; D unclear. V dropped 0 bases and J dropped 4 bases, with 18 bases sitting between them. The germline CDR1 and CDR2 sequences are SGHRS and YFSETQ. The CDR3 spans 17 residues. The DNA for the CDR3 is TGCGCCAGCAGCTTGGACGTCCTGGGCGATTGGGCAGATACGCAGTATTTT. Its protein is CASSLDVLGDWADTQYF.

This clonotype was found many times. The chain links TRBV29-1 to TRBJ2-5; D ambiguous. The CDR3 loop spans 12 amino acids. V was cut by 1 base and J by 5 bases, with 8 bases left in between. Germline CDR1 and CDR2: SQVTM and ANQGSEA. The CDR3 DNA sequence: TGCAGCGTTGAAGGGCAGAGGGAGACCCAGTACTTC. Its protein is CSVEGQRETQYF.

This clonotype showed up many times. V is TRBV20-1 and J is TRBJ2-1; D possibly corresponds to TRBD1 (6 bases). The germline V gene encodes CDR1 DFQATT and CDR2 SNEGSKA (reference sequence). Trimming pared 3 bases from V and 3 bases from J, leaving 9 bases between. This CDR3 has 13 amino acids. CDR3 coding DNA: TGCAGTGCTAGTCTCAGGGGCTACAATGAGCAGTTCTTC. Its protein product is CSASLRGYNEQFF.

This clonotype was seen a handful of times. V is TRBV4-1 and J is TRBJ1-4; unclear D gene. CDR3 length equals 15 residues. Germline V gene sequence: CDR1 MGHRA, CDR2 YSYEKL. V shed 0 bases and J shed 8 bases, with 13 bases lying between them. CDR3 bases: TGCGCCAGCAGCCAAGATGGCACCGGTGGGGAAAAACTGTTTTTT. This translates into CASSQDGTGGEKLFF.

This clonotype has at least ten counts. J is TRBJ1-6 and V is TRBV10-3; tentatively, D is TRBD1 (6 bases). Germline assignment: CDR1 ENHRY and CDR2 SYGVKD. The V end lost 8 bases, the J end lost 2 bases, and 10 bases lay between the germline ends. This CDR3 has 14 amino acids. The CDR3 DNA follows: TGTGCCATCCAGGGGATCGCCTATAATTCACCCCTCCACTTT. Encoded protein: CAIQGIAYNSPLHF.

This chain links TRBV3-1 with TRBJ1-1; D not resolved. Looked up from germline, CDR1 is LGHDT and CDR2 is YNNKEL (reference sequence). V lost 4 bases to trimming and J lost 4 bases, with 10 bases between them. The CDR3 runs 13 residues. CDR3 region: CASSPAYSTEAFF. The CDR3 coding sequence is TGTGCCAGCAGCCCAGCTTACAGCACTGAAGCTTTCTTT.